This T cell receptor beta chain was recorded in a study of CXCR4 blockade with PD-1 therapy in pancreatic cancer. Study results and limitations: Clone frequency correlated with its number of distinct nucleotide rearrangements.

A word on this clone: What it binds is not known.

The CDR3 contains 15 residues. Unmatched junction bases numbered 5, after V lost 3 bases and J lost 3 bases. Germline assignment: CDR1 KGHSH and CDR2 LQKENI. Data came from immunoSEQ multiplex PCR; TCRdb stores just in-frame clones and leaves some out. The sample lists fewer than 10,000 clones; approximately 54% were seen once. What was sequenced was tumor tissue. The V and J genes are TRBV18 and TRBJ1-5; 7 nucleotides align to TRBD1. This clonotype was sampled from a human donor with pancreatic ductal adenocarcinoma. CDR3 coding DNA: TGTGCCAGCTCACCCATACAGGGGACCAATCAGCCCCAGCATTTT. Protein sequence: CASSPIQGTNQPQHF.